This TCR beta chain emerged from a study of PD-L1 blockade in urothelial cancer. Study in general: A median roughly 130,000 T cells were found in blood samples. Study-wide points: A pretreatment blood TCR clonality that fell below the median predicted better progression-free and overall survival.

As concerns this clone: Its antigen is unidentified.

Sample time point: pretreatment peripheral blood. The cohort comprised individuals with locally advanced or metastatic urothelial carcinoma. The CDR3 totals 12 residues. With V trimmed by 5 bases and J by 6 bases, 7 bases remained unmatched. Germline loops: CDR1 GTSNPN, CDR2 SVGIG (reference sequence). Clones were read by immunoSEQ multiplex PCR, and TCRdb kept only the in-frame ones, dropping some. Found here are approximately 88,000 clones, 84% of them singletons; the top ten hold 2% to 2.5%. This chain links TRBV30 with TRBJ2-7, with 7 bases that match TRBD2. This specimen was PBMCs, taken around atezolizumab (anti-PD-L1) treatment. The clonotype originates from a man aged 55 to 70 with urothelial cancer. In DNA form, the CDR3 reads TGTGCCTGGGCTCCTGGCGGGGGCGAGCAGTACTTC. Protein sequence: CAWAPGGGEQYF.